Reported below is one TCR beta chain. This sample is part of a study of shared clonotypes between healthy human individuals. From germline, CDR1 is LNHDA and CDR2 SQIVND (reference sequence). V shed 6 bases and J shed 8 bases, with 21 bases lying between them. The CDR3 length is 15 residues. As originally analysed: ImmunoSEQ yielded junction-only sequences lacking quality scores, so filtering differed. Profiling relied on immunoSEQ multiplex PCR, and the TCRdb table lists in-frame clones only, not all of them. That table gives V, J and clone size, and the DNA gave D and trimming. Altogether some 2,000,000 clones are present, about 95% being singletons, with the ten largest covering 0.1% to 0.15%.

Material for sequencing was naive CD4+ T cells sorted from blood. Sample subset: CD45RA+ positively selected. The TCR comes from a man between 18 and 35 years old in good health. The genes are TRBV19 and TRBJ2-3; D unresolved. Here the CDR3 reads CASSAKLAGAVTQYF. CDR3 DNA: TGTGCCAGTAGCGCTAAACTGGCTGGCGCAGTTACGCAGTATTTT.